The sequence of this T cell receptor beta chain was determined in a study of beta chain features in type 1 diabetes. Whole-study results and caveats: The naive, central memory and Treg TCRB repertoires showed an apparent similarity that was greater among patients than among healthy donors.

Expressed TCRB transcripts were sequenced, since all the RNA that had been isolated was reverse transcribed. Sequencing used immunoSEQ multiplex PCR; TCRdb keeps in-frame clones, though not all of them. The sample shows 200,000 to 250,000 clones, approximately 10% of them seen only once. The ends were cut back, 0 bases at V and 4 bases at J, with 13 bases in the middle. CDR3 length: 15 amino acids. Germline-derived CDR1 and CDR2 are ENHRY and SYGVKD. This clone was seen repeatedly, ten times or more. Its antigen remains unidentified. Sequenced: central memory CD4+ T cells from blood. This TCR came from a young man in good health. This chain joins TRBV10-3 and TRBJ2-7; tentative D call: TRBD2 (5 bases). The CDR3: CAISESNRLTYEQYF. The CDR3 region has the DNA TGTGCCATCAGTGAGTCGAACAGACTAACATACGAGCAGTACTTC.